One sample yielded the 11 T cell receptor beta chains listed below, sequenced in a study of human T cells and chemical hapten exposure. Time point indicated: pre-sensitization, week 0. The treatment: therapeutic diphenylcyclopropenone sensitization with weekly scalp DPC. TCRdb reprocessed the RACE reads with MiXCR, giving one entry per CDR3 protein. The table shows about 110,000 distinct CDR3 sequences, with 9% to 15% occurring only once. The source material was whole blood, sampled in connection with sensitization to the hapten diphenylcyclopropenone (DPC). The receptors here all came from a woman between 45 and 60 years old with alopecia areata. Some clones in this sample may be carry-over from other donors' samples.

This clonotype was detected a few times. The chain recombines TRBV5-1 with TRBJ1-1; 7 bases are a match to TRBD1. V gave up 1 base and J gave up 5 bases; unmatched junction bases: 5. CDR3 size: 14 residues. CDR1 is SGHRS, CDR2 YFSETQ, per germline. The CDR3 spells CASSLTGANTEAFF. CDR3 in DNA: TGCGCCAGCAGCTTGACAGGGGCGAATACTGAAGCTTTCTTT.

The V call is TRBV20-1, the J call TRBJ1-3, with D unclear. Trimming removed 4 bases at V and 0 bases at J, with 7 bases between. The CDR3 spans 13 residues. Germline V gene data show CDR1 as DFQATT and CDR2 as SNEGSKA (reference sequence). In DNA form, the CDR3 reads TGCAGTGCTAAGACTTTCTCTGGAAACACCATATATTTT. As protein: CSAKTFSGNTIYF.

In its sample, this clonotype was seen a few times. The chain uses TRBV7-2 and TRBJ2-3; D not resolved. Looked up from germline, CDR1 is SGHTA and CDR2 is FQGNSA. The CDR3 totals 13 residues. V gave up 5 bases and J gave up 6 bases, with 12 bases separating them. CDR3 loop: CASSRGRVDTQYF. The CDR3 nucleotides read TGTGCCAGCAGCCGAGGACGGGTTGATACGCAGTATTTT.

The sample holds many counts of this clonotype. The rearrangement joins TRBV27 to TRBJ1-5, with D perhaps matching TRBD1 (5 bases). V was shortened by 8 bases and J by 10 bases, with 15 bases between the two germline ends. The germline gives CDR1 MNHEY, CDR2 SMNVEV (reference sequence). This CDR3 has 12 amino acids. In nucleotides, the CDR3 is TGTGCCAGCGGTAAGGGGCTCGAACCCCAGCATTTT. Protein sequence: CASGKGLEPQHF.

This clonotype was seen repeatedly, ten times or more. This CDR3 reads CATKGQGHLYGYTF. As DNA, the CDR3 is TGTGCCACAAAAGGGCAGGGTCATTTGTATGGCTACACCTTC. The chain is built from TRBV19 and TRBJ1-2, with D perhaps matching TRBD1 (5 bases). The V end lost 10 bases, the J end lost 5 bases, and 20 bases lay between the germline ends. The germline gives CDR1 LNHDA, CDR2 SQIVND (reference sequence). The CDR3 sequence is 14 residues long. Variable domain in full (rest from reference TRBV19 and TRBJ1-2): DGGITQSPKYLFRKEGQNVTLSCEQNLNHDAMYWYRQDPGQGLRLIYYSQIVNDFQKGDIAEGYSVSREKKESFPLTVTSAQKNPTAFYLCATKGQGHLYGYTFGSGTRLTVV.

The chain employs TRBV5-4 and TRBJ1-2, with D perhaps TRBD1 (5 bases). V was trimmed by 5 bases and J by 12 bases, leaving 17 bases between them. CDR3 size: 12 residues. Germline CDR1 reads SGHNT; CDR2 reads YYREEE (reference sequence). CDR3 in DNA: TGTGCCAGCAGTTCCGTGTTCGGGGCAAACACCTTC. It specifies CASSSVFGANTF.

This clonotype came up once. This chain links TRBV4-1 with TRBJ2-4; D is unclear. The germline CDR1 and CDR2 sequences are MGHRA and YSYEKL. The V end was cut by 4 bases, the J end by 2 bases, with 12 bases between. This CDR3 contains 15 residues. Written as DNA, the CDR3 is TGCGCCAGCAGCCTCTTAAGGGCACCCAAAAACATTCAGTACTTC. Translation gives CASSLLRAPKNIQYF.

This clonotype was counted between two and nine times. V gene TRBV18 combines with J gene TRBJ2-3, with D maybe TRBD1 (5 bases). The CDR3 is made up of 14 amino acids. V was clipped by 4 bases and J by 0 bases, with 8 bases between them. Germline values: CDR1 KGHSH, CDR2 LQKENI. This CDR3 is CASSRRQSTDTQYF. CDR3 in DNA: TGTGCCAGCTCACGGAGACAGAGCACAGATACGCAGTATTTT.

V is TRBV12-3 or TRBV12-4 and J is TRBJ2-2; TRBD1 might be the D (7 bases). With 8 bases removed from V and 1 base from J, the gap between germline ends came to 11 bases. This CDR3 contains 14 residues. CDR3 nucleotides: TGTGCCAGCCAGGGGGACTGGAACACCGGGGAGCTGTTTTTT. It specifies CASQGDWNTGELFF.

Only a few counts were recorded for this clonotype. The V call is TRBV20-1, the J call TRBJ1-2, with TRBD1 as a possible D gene (5 bases). CDR3 length: 13 amino acids. CDR1 and CDR2 from the germline V gene are DFQATT and SNEGSKA (reference sequence). The germline V and J ends were trimmed by 3 bases and 4 bases, with 12 bases remaining between them. CDR3 sequence reads: CSARPTGTYGYTF. CDR3 sequence (DNA): TGCAGTGCTAGGCCCACGGGGACCTATGGCTACACCTTC.

This clonotype has only a few counts. Here the CDR3 DNA reads TGCAGCGTTGAAGATCGGGCGGATACGCAGTATTTT. This gives the protein CSVEDRADTQYF. The gene calls are TRBV29-1 and TRBJ2-3, with D unclear. V was trimmed by 0 bases and J by 6 bases, leaving 7 bases between them. Germline V gene sequence: CDR1 SQVTM, CDR2 ANQGSEA. The CDR3 runs 12 residues.